The rows below give T cell receptor beta chains drawn from one sample of a study of shared T cell receptors in the human thymus. This table comes from immunoSEQ multiplex PCR, and its TCRdb copy is limited to in-frame clones, with some not included. The sample lists 600,000 or so clones; about 89% were seen once. The sample also formed part of further work on human thymus T cells.

The sample consisted of thymocytes. Receptors originate from a boy in the first two years of life with a congenital heart defect. CDR3s include the opening cysteine and the closing phenylalanine or tryptophan. Each record gives: V gene, J gene, clone size, D gene, CDR3 protein, CDR3 DNA. The D gene is left open where the match is weak. The size of a clone is reported for some rows only, either as once, few or many, or as a class for expanded clones.

v_call: TRBV4-3; j_call: TRBJ2-5; clone_size: -; d_call: TRBD1; cdr3_aa: CASSQGRQGWRETQYF; cdr3_nt: TGCGCCAGCAGCCAAGGACGACAGGGGTGGCGAGAGACCCAGTACTTC
v_call: TRBV19; j_call: TRBJ1-1; clone_size: -; d_call: -; cdr3_aa: CASKNRAKGEAFF; cdr3_nt: TGTGCCAGTAAAAACAGGGCAAAGGGGGAAGCTTTCTTT
v_call: TRBV4-3; j_call: TRBJ2-7; clone_size: -; d_call: -; cdr3_aa: CASSQAMGGASYEQYF; cdr3_nt: TGCGCCAGCAGCCAAGCTATGGGGGGGGCCTCCTACGAGCAGTACTTC
v_call: TRBV30; j_call: TRBJ1-5; clone_size: few; d_call: -; cdr3_aa: CAWSYHGGGTNQPQHF; cdr3_nt: TGTGCCTGGAGCTACCATGGGGGGGGGACCAATCAGCCCCAGCATTTT
v_call: TRBV15; j_call: TRBJ2-1; clone_size: -; d_call: TRBD2; cdr3_aa: CATSPSAGLHYNEQFF; cdr3_nt: TGTGCCACCAGCCCTTCAGCGGGACTCCACTACAATGAGCAGTTCTTC
v_call: TRBV25-1; j_call: TRBJ2-5; clone_size: -; d_call: TRBD2; cdr3_aa: CASTNLADQETQYF; cdr3_nt: TGTGCCAGCACCAATCTAGCGGACCAAGAGACCCAGTACTTC
v_call: TRBV28; j_call: TRBJ2-5; clone_size: -; d_call: -; cdr3_aa: CASSWIPDHRVGETQYF; cdr3_nt: TGTGCCAGCAGTTGGATTCCGGACCACAGGGTTGGAGAGACCCAGTACTTC
v_call: TRBV5-4; j_call: TRBJ2-1; clone_size: -; d_call: -; cdr3_aa: CASSLWGDQTHNEQFF; cdr3_nt: TGTGCCAGCAGCTTGTGGGGGGACCAGACCCACAATGAGCAGTTCTTC
v_call: TRBV19; j_call: TRBJ2-7; clone_size: -; d_call: -; cdr3_aa: CASSMGQVSSYEQYF; cdr3_nt: TGTGCCAGTAGTATGGGTCAGGTTAGCTCCTACGAGCAGTACTTC
v_call: TRBV9; j_call: TRBJ2-1; clone_size: few; d_call: -; cdr3_aa: CASSVAPRSSQGRNEQFF; cdr3_nt: TGTGCCAGCAGCGTAGCTCCAAGGTCGTCCCAGGGTAGGAATGAGCAGTTCTTC
v_call: TRBV7-2; j_call: TRBJ2-3; clone_size: -; d_call: -; cdr3_aa: CASSHPGGTDTQYF; cdr3_nt: TGTGCCAGCAGCCACCCCGGAGGCACAGATACGCAGTATTTT
v_call: TRBV28; j_call: TRBJ1-5; clone_size: few; d_call: -; cdr3_aa: CASSYPPRGSNQPQHF; cdr3_nt: TGTGCCAGCAGTTACCCTCCCAGGGGTAGCAATCAGCCCCAGCATTTT
v_call: TRBV19; j_call: TRBJ2-1; clone_size: -; d_call: TRBD1; cdr3_aa: CASSIVQGRLPPLTYNEQFF; cdr3_nt: TGTGCCAGTAGTATAGTACAGGGGCGCCTTCCCCCACTGACCTACAATGAGCAGTTCTTC
v_call: TRBV27; j_call: TRBJ1-5; clone_size: -; d_call: -; cdr3_aa: CASSSTGVRQPQHF; cdr3_nt: TGTGCCAGCAGTTCCACGGGGGTTAGGCAGCCCCAGCATTTT
v_call: TRBV7-2; j_call: TRBJ1-5; clone_size: -; d_call: -; cdr3_aa: CASSLSGGGNQPQHF; cdr3_nt: TGTGCCAGCAGCTTATCCGGGGGGGGGAATCAGCCCCAGCATTTT
v_call: TRBV7-7; j_call: TRBJ2-1; clone_size: few; d_call: -; cdr3_aa: CASSLAISSSYNEQFF; cdr3_nt: TGTGCCAGCAGCTTAGCGATCTCCAGCTCCTACAATGAGCAGTTCTTC
v_call: TRBV11-3; j_call: TRBJ2-1; clone_size: -; d_call: TRBD2; cdr3_aa: CASSLGGGISYNEQFF; cdr3_nt: TGTGCCAGCAGCTTAGGGGGGGGGATATCCTACAATGAGCAGTTCTTC
v_call: TRBV29-1; j_call: TRBJ2-6; clone_size: -; d_call: -; cdr3_aa: CSVDFGDGANVLTF; cdr3_nt: TGCAGCGTTGATTTCGGTGATGGGGCCAACGTCCTGACTTTC
v_call: TRBV5-1; j_call: TRBJ1-2; clone_size: -; d_call: -; cdr3_aa: CASSLPGPEGGYTF; cdr3_nt: TGCGCCAGCAGCTTACCGGGTCCTGAAGGCGGCTACACCTTC
v_call: TRBV11-2; j_call: TRBJ2-5; clone_size: -; d_call: TRBD2; cdr3_aa: CASSISSGGIQETQYF; cdr3_nt: TGTGCCAGCAGCATATCTAGCGGGGGGATACAAGAGACCCAGTACTTC
v_call: TRBV6-4; j_call: TRBJ1-2; clone_size: -; d_call: -; cdr3_aa: CASSDGGVTGYTF; cdr3_nt: TGTGCCAGCAGTGACGGCGGGGTTACTGGCTACACCTTC
v_call: TRBV11-2; j_call: TRBJ1-3; clone_size: -; d_call: TRBD1; cdr3_aa: CASRDRSSGNTIYF; cdr3_nt: TGTGCCAGCAGGGACAGGTCCTCGGGAAACACCATATATTTT
v_call: TRBV7-6; j_call: TRBJ2-1; clone_size: -; d_call: TRBD1; cdr3_aa: CASSLAVRDRGVDNEQFF; cdr3_nt: TGTGCCAGCAGCTTAGCAGTCCGGGACAGGGGTGTGGACAATGAGCAGTTCTTC
v_call: TRBV19; j_call: TRBJ1-1; clone_size: few; d_call: -; cdr3_aa: CASKRQRNTEAFF; cdr3_nt: TGTGCCAGTAAACGACAGAGGAACACTGAAGCTTTCTTT
v_call: TRBV6-4; j_call: TRBJ2-2; clone_size: -; d_call: TRBD1; cdr3_aa: CASRDRERTGELFF; cdr3_nt: TGTGCCAGCAGGGACAGGGAGAGGACCGGGGAGCTGTTTTTT
v_call: TRBV14; j_call: TRBJ2-7; clone_size: -; d_call: -; cdr3_aa: CASSQVQGGPTYEQYF; cdr3_nt: TGTGCCAGCAGCCAAGTCCAGGGGGGACCGACCTACGAGCAGTACTTC
v_call: TRBV5-4; j_call: TRBJ2-3; clone_size: -; d_call: TRBD2; cdr3_aa: CASSPGLADDTQYF; cdr3_nt: TGTGCCAGCAGTCCCGGGCTAGCGGACGATACGCAGTATTTT
v_call: TRBV27; j_call: TRBJ1-1; clone_size: -; d_call: -; cdr3_aa: CASSQHLDRFRRNTEAFF; cdr3_nt: TGTGCCAGCAGTCAACACCTCGACAGGTTTAGACGGAACACTGAAGCTTTCTTT
v_call: TRBV4-3; j_call: TRBJ2-1; clone_size: -; d_call: TRBD2; cdr3_aa: CASSQDYDSRGGLDTSEQFF; cdr3_nt: TGCGCCAGCAGCCAAGATTACGATTCCCGGGGGGGCCTCGATACTAGTGAGCAGTTCTTC
v_call: TRBV2; j_call: TRBJ1-2; clone_size: -; d_call: -; cdr3_aa: CASRHHGYTF; cdr3_nt: TGTGCCAGCAGACACCATGGCTACACCTTC
v_call: TRBV6-4; j_call: TRBJ2-1; clone_size: once; d_call: TRBD2; cdr3_aa: CASSPTSRWDEQFF; cdr3_nt: TGTGCCAGCAGCCCGACTAGCAGGTGGGATGAGCAGTTCTTC
v_call: TRBV6-1; j_call: TRBJ2-7; clone_size: -; d_call: TRBD1; cdr3_aa: CASSELKDRDTYEQYF; cdr3_nt: TGTGCCAGCAGTGAACTCAAGGACAGGGACACCTACGAGCAGTACTTC
v_call: TRBV5-1; j_call: TRBJ2-4; clone_size: -; d_call: TRBD2; cdr3_aa: CASSSWTSGGYRAKNIQYF; cdr3_nt: TGCGCCAGCAGCTCCTGGACTAGCGGGGGGTATCGGGCCAAAAACATTCAGTACTTC
v_call: TRBV7-9; j_call: TRBJ1-1; clone_size: -; d_call: -; cdr3_aa: CASSLRQDSREAFF; cdr3_nt: TGTGCCAGCAGCTTAAGGCAGGACAGCCGTGAAGCTTTCTTT
v_call: TRBV18; j_call: TRBJ1-2; clone_size: once; d_call: -; cdr3_aa: CASSPRKGGGYGYTF; cdr3_nt: TGTGCCAGCTCACCACGTAAAGGAGGAGGATATGGCTACACCTTC
v_call: TRBV19; j_call: TRBJ1-4; clone_size: -; d_call: -; cdr3_aa: CASSIAPGGEENEKLFF; cdr3_nt: TGTGCCAGTAGTATAGCCCCGGGAGGAGAGGAGAATGAAAAACTGTTTTTT
v_call: TRBV27; j_call: TRBJ1-2; clone_size: once; d_call: -; cdr3_aa: CASSFRQVGYGYTF; cdr3_nt: TGTGCCAGCAGTTTCCGACAGGTTGGCTATGGCTACACCTTC
v_call: TRBV27; j_call: TRBJ2-1; clone_size: -; d_call: TRBD2; cdr3_aa: CASSTGTSPLDEQFF; cdr3_nt: TGTGCCAGCAGCACCGGGACTAGCCCTTTAGATGAGCAGTTCTTC
v_call: TRBV1; j_call: TRBJ1-3; clone_size: -; d_call: -; cdr3_aa: CTSSLKWTGWTNSGNTIYF; cdr3_nt: TGCACCAGCAGCCTTAAATGGACAGGATGGACTAACTCTGGAAACACCATATATTTT
v_call: TRBV5-6; j_call: TRBJ1-5; clone_size: -; d_call: TRBD1; cdr3_aa: CASSLGQGRATSNQPQHF; cdr3_nt: TGTGCCAGCAGCTTGGGACAGGGTAGGGCCACTAGCAATCAGCCCCAGCATTTT
v_call: TRBV7-9; j_call: TRBJ1-4; clone_size: -; d_call: -; cdr3_aa: CASSGETREKLFF; cdr3_nt: TGTGCCAGCAGCGGGGAGACCCGGGAAAAACTGTTTTTT
v_call: TRBV7-2; j_call: TRBJ2-7; clone_size: -; d_call: -; cdr3_aa: CASSLRGFSYEQYF; cdr3_nt: TGTGCCAGCAGCTTACGAGGGTTCTCCTACGAGCAGTACTTC
v_call: TRBV7-2; j_call: TRBJ1-4; clone_size: -; d_call: TRBD1; cdr3_aa: CASSQGDRVGKLFF; cdr3_nt: TGTGCCAGCAGCCAGGGGGACAGGGTTGGAAAACTGTTTTTT
v_call: TRBV5-6; j_call: TRBJ1-3; clone_size: once; d_call: TRBD1; cdr3_aa: CASSFYRGSPFSGNTIYF; cdr3_nt: TGTGCCAGCAGCTTTTACAGGGGAAGCCCTTTCTCTGGAAACACCATATATTTT